A selection of T cell receptor beta chains follows, all from one sample in a study of HIV-infected patients and healthy controls. Each CDR3 protein is one row after TCRdb ran MiXCR on the 5' RACE reads. Counted here are fewer than 25,000 distinct CDR3 sequences, roughly 8.9% occurring once; the ten biggest clones make up around 2.5%. Sequencing was carried out using blood. The receptors come from an adult in good health. Both conserved end residues are part of each CDR3. A D gene is named only where the DNA matches it firmly. Rows give clone size only sometimes, using once, few, many, or a class for an expanded clone.

>many|.|TRBJ1-3|TRBV5-1
CASSSDIALSGNTIYF
TGCGCCAGCAGCTCGGACATAGCTCTCTCTGGAAACACCATATATTTT
>many|.|TRBJ1-2|TRBV10-3
CAIPGPYYGYTF
TGTGCCATCCCAGGGCCTTACTATGGCTACACCTTC
>medium-sized|TRBD2|TRBJ2-3|TRBV5-1
CASSYPSGYSTDTQYF
TGCGCCAGCAGCTATCCTAGCGGGTATAGCACAGATACGCAGTATTTT
>many|.|TRBJ2-7|TRBV20-1
CSVQPGLEQYF
TGCAGTGTTCAACCGGGGCTCGAGCAGTACTTC
>few|.|TRBJ2-1|TRBV10-3
CAINPGLNNEQFF
TGTGCCATCAATCCGGGACTTAACAATGAGCAGTTCTTC
>many|.|TRBJ2-3|TRBV7-2
CASSTFGATDTQYF
TGTGCCAGCAGCACCTTTGGGGCCACAGATACGCAGTATTTT
>few|.|TRBJ2-1|TRBV5-1
CASSLSNNEQFF
TGCGCCAGCAGCCTTTCTAACAATGAGCAGTTCTTC
>many|.|TRBJ1-2|TRBV5-5
CASSPQTGNYGYTF
TGTGCCAGCAGCCCTCAGACAGGCAACTATGGCTACACCTTC
>few|.|TRBJ2-3|TRBV28
CASSLFPGADTQYF
TGTGCCAGCAGTTTATTCCCAGGGGCAGATACGCAGTATTTT
>.|.|TRBJ2-2|TRBV20-1
CSARERGQGRRSAGELFF
TGCAGTGCTAGAGAGCGGGGGCAGGGGAGGAGGTCTGCCGGGGAGCTGTTTTTT
>many|.|TRBJ2-3|TRBV20-1
CSVNAQQGWSDTQYF
TGCAGTGTTAACGCCCAACAGGGATGGTCAGATACGCAGTATTTT
>many|TRBD1|TRBJ2-7|TRBV28
CASTLDRALDEQYF
TGTGCCAGCACGCTGGACAGGGCTCTCGACGAGCAGTACTTC
>few|TRBD2|TRBJ2-1|TRBV28
CASSLAASGYNEQFF
TGTGCCAGCAGTTTGGCGGCTAGCGGTTACAATGAGCAGTTCTTC
>.|.|TRBJ2-6|TRBV20-1
CSARDQDSWWSGANVLTF
TGCAGTGCTAGAGATCAAGACAGCTGGTGGTCCGGGGCCAACGTCCTGACTTTC
>.|.|TRBJ1-5|TRBV12-5
CASGLVGQVNQPQHF
TGTGCTAGTGGTTTGGTCGGCCAGGTTAATCAGCCCCAGCATTTT
>medium-sized|TRBD1|TRBJ1-2|TRBV18
CASSPSQGADGYTF
TGTGCCAGCTCACCCTCACAGGGGGCAGATGGCTACACCTTC
>medium-sized|.|TRBJ2-5|TRBV7-2
CASSLGGPGYPF
TGTGCCAGCAGCTTAGGAGGACCGGGCTATCCCTTC
>few|.|TRBJ2-3|TRBV7-3
CASSHGGTDTQYF
TGTGCCAGCAGCCATGGGGGGACAGATACGCAGTATTTT
>many|.|TRBJ1-5|TRBV10-2
CASSDQPQHF
TGCGCCAGCAGTGATCAGCCCCAGCATTTT
>.|TRBD1|TRBJ2-7|TRBV5-6
CASSLTGDQSYEQYF
TGTGCCAGCAGCCTAACAGGGGATCAGTCCTACGAGCAGTACTTC
>many|.|TRBJ2-3|TRBV20-1
CSASEGGTTGTQYF
TGCAGTGCTAGCGAAGGGGGTACCACAGGTACGCAGTATTTT
>.|TRBD1|TRBJ2-2|TRBV28
CASRLDRVGTGELFF
TGTGCCAGCAGACTAGACAGGGTTGGGACCGGGGAGCTGTTTTTT
>many|.|TRBJ1-4|TRBV7-9
CASSSITEKLFF
TGTGCCAGCAGTAGCATTACTGAAAAACTGTTTTTT
>many|.|TRBJ1-2|TRBV29-1
CSVERFYGYTF
TGCAGCGTTGAAAGGTTCTATGGCTACACCTTC
>few|TRBD2|TRBJ2-3|TRBV29-1
CSVDGTSGGTDTQYF
TGCAGCGTTGACGGGACTAGCGGGGGCACAGATACGCAGTATTTT
>many|TRBD2|TRBJ2-1|TRBV7-2
CASSVGLAVHEQFF
TGTGCCAGCAGCGTGGGACTAGCGGTCCATGAGCAGTTCTTC
>.|TRBD1|TRBJ2-3|TRBV7-8
CASSPRTGISTDTQYF
TGTGCCAGCAGCCCCAGGACAGGTATTAGCACAGATACGCAGTATTTT
>many|.|TRBJ2-5|TRBV12-3/TRBV12-4
CASSYWASETQYF
TGTGCCAGCAGTTACTGGGCCTCGGAGACCCAGTACTTC
>many|.|TRBJ2-1|TRBV3-1
CASSRPSATGSYNEQFF
TGTGCCAGCAGCCGCCCTTCGGCTACGGGCTCCTACAATGAGCAGTTCTTC
>many|TRBD1|TRBJ2-3|TRBV5-1
CASGLQGQITDTQYF
TGCGCCAGCGGGCTACAGGGACAGATCACAGATACGCAGTATTTT
>many|TRBD1|TRBJ1-6|TRBV12-3/TRBV12-4
CASSPFGTVPNSPLHF
TGTGCCAGCAGTCCGTTCGGGACAGTTCCGAATTCACCCCTCCACTTT
>.|.|TRBJ2-3|TRBV14
CASSQATYTDTQYF
TGTGCCAGCAGCCAAGCGACTTACACAGATACGCAGTATTTT
>many|.|TRBJ1-5|TRBV7-2
CASSPRGLGQPQHF
TGTGCCAGCAGCCCAAGGGGGTTAGGTCAGCCCCAGCATTTT
>.|.|TRBJ1-4|TRBV7-7
CASSLVQGEKLFF
TGTGCTAGCAGCTTAGTCCAGGGTGAAAAACTGTTTTTT
>.|.|TRBJ1-2|TRBV12-3/TRBV12-4
CASSLGLRYGYTF
TGTGCCAGCAGTTTAGGTCTACGCTATGGCTACACCTTC
>many|.|TRBJ2-1|TRBV12-3/TRBV12-4
CASRRDIRLHEQFF
TGTGCCAGCAGACGGGACATCCGGCTCCATGAGCAGTTCTTC
>many|.|TRBJ2-5|TRBV12-3/TRBV12-4
CASSLGKTGIQETQYF
TGTGCCAGCAGTTTAGGGAAAACAGGGATCCAAGAGACCCAGTACTTC
>many|.|TRBJ1-2|TRBV30
CAWSEDRLYGYTF
TGTGCCTGGAGCGAAGACAGGCTCTATGGCTACACCTTC
>.|.|TRBJ2-7|TRBV12-3/TRBV12-4
CASSSGTRLYEQYF
TGTGCCAGCAGTTCCGGGACAAGACTCTACGAGCAGTACTTC
>many|.|TRBJ2-7|TRBV12-3/TRBV12-4
CASSSANPPSEQYF
TGTGCCAGCAGTTCCGCAAACCCTCCAAGCGAGCAGTACTTC
>few|.|TRBJ1-5|TRBV28
CASSSRQETENQPQHF
TGTGCCAGCAGTTCCCGACAGGAGACGGAGAATCAGCCCCAGCATTTT